This T cell receptor (beta chain) was sequenced for a study of T cells in Graves' hyperthyroidism and ophthalmopathy. Whole-study results and caveats: A model built on 13 V-J features separated ophthalmopathy from stable hyperthyroidism.

TCR beta CDR3 regions were amplified from RNA transcripts. HTBI primers were employed in a first-round RT-PCR of the TCR CDR3. Via MiXCR, TCRdb re-called the multiplex PCR reads, giving one row per CDR3 protein. The sample shows some 740,000 distinct CDR3 sequences, about 15% of them seen only once. Germline V gene sequence: CDR1 SGHVS, CDR2 FQNEAQ. The CDR3 covers 14 residues. Trimming took off 2 bases at V and 5 bases at J, with 12 bases between the two ends. Of note for this clonotype: The antigen is undetermined.

The sequencing sample was made of blood. This receptor was identified in a young woman with Graves' hyperthyroidism. The rearrangement links TRBV7-8 to TRBJ1-2, with D maybe TRBD1 (5 bases). CDR3 loop: CASSLLGGGYGYTF. The DNA for the CDR3 is TGTGCCAGCAGCTTACTGGGTGGGGGATATGGCTACACCTTC.